Shown below are 32 T cell receptor beta chains from a single sample sequenced in a study of PD-L1 blockade in urothelial cancer. Sequencing used immunoSEQ multiplex PCR; TCRdb keeps in-frame clones, though not all of them. The data hold about 32,000 clones, with roughly 36% observed a single time. The sequencing here drew on tumor tissue, taken before atezolizumab (anti-PD-L1) treatment. The source of these receptors is a man in his 60s with urothelial cancer.

The table lists this clone with a count of one. This rearrangement joins TRBV5-1 to TRBJ2-2; perhaps D is TRBD1 or TRBD2 (6 bases each). V lost 6 bases, J lost 0 bases, and 12 bases lay in between. The germline V gene has CDR1 SGHRS and CDR2 YFSETQ. The CDR3 length is 15 residues. CDR3: CASKRGTSNTGELFF. Here the CDR3 DNA reads TGCGCCAGCAAGAGGGGGACTTCGAACACCGGGGAGCTGTTTTTT.

The gene calls are TRBV22-1 and TRBJ2-7; TRBD1, the table's D call, lacks a check against the DNA. TRBV22-1 is given as a pseudogene. The CDR3 length is 13 residues. The CDR3 bases are TGTGCCAGCAGTTTTGCAGGGAAAGGAGCGAAGTACTTC. It encodes CASSFAGKGAKYF.

In its sample, this clone was seen a few times. The V and J genes are TRBV9 and TRBJ1-5, with D unresolved. The CDR3 sequence is 14 residues long. V was shortened by 5 bases and J by 7 bases, with 16 bases between the two germline ends. Germline CDR1 and CDR2: SGDLS and YYNGEE. CDR3 in amino acids: CASSVAGVGQPQHF. The CDR3 DNA sequence: TGTGCCAGCAGTGTGGCGGGAGTAGGGCAGCCCCAGCATTTT.

The chain joins TRBV10-2 to TRBJ1-5, with D maybe TRBD1 (5 bases). The length of the CDR3 is 16 residues. Per the germline V gene, CDR1 is WSHSY and CDR2 is SAAADI. Trimming took 2 bases from V and 6 from J, leaving 17 bases between them. The CDR3 nucleotides are TGCGCCAGCAGTGAGGACAGCCTGAGTGGGAGTCAGCCCCAGCATTTT. Translation gives CASSEDSLSGSQPQHF.

This clone was detected only a few times. The chain is built from TRBV11-3 and TRBJ2-5; D remains ambiguous. This CDR3 is built from 14 residues. Germline CDR1 is SGHNT and CDR2 is YENEEA. V was trimmed by 1 base and J by 3 bases, leaving 9 bases between them. The CDR3 coding sequence is TGTGCCAGCAGCTTAGTTCTTGGGGAAGAGACCCAGTACTTC. Its protein is CASSLVLGEETQYF.

V is TRBV4-1 and J is TRBJ2-7, with D perhaps given as TRBD1 or TRBD2 (5 bases each). CDR3 length: 16 residues. The germline gives CDR1 MGHRA, CDR2 YSYEKL. V was pared by 4 bases and J by 6 bases, with 22 bases between. DNA of the CDR3: TGCGCCAGCAGCCGAGACGGGACCCAGGTAGGAGGCGAGCAGTACTTC. Its translation is CASSRDGTQVGGEQYF.

This clone was seen a single time. V is TRBV14 and J is TRBJ1-2, with TRBD1 matching over 8 bases. V gave up 3 bases and J gave up 8 bases; unmatched junction bases: 5. The CDR3 is 13 residues long. Germline CDR1 SGHDN, CDR2 FVKESK. The CDR3 loop reads CASSQDRVGGYTF. CDR3 nucleotides: TGTGCCAGCAGCCAGGACAGGGTAGGCGGCTACACCTTC. Filled out from reference TRBV14 and TRBJ1-2, the complete variable domain reads EAGVTQFPSHSVIEKGQTVTLRCDPISGHDNLYWYRRVMGKEIKFLLHFVKESKQDESGMPNNRFLAERTGGTYSTLKVQPAELEDSGVYFCASSQDRVGGYTFGSGTRLTVV.

This clone has just a few counts. This rearrangement joins TRBV6-7 to TRBJ2-2; D perhaps matches TRBD2 (6 bases). TRBV6-7 is treated as an ORF (open reading frame) with a function not yet certain. This CDR3 comprises 15 residues. V shed 5 bases and J shed 0 bases, with 10 bases lying between them. This CDR3 is CASSPGTANTGELFF. The CDR3 coding sequence is TGTGCCAGCAGTCCCGGGACTGCGAACACCGGGGAGCTGTTTTTT.

The V and J genes are TRBV2 and TRBJ2-7; the D gene is possibly TRBD1 (5 bases). V was shortened by 4 bases and J by 3 bases, with 10 bases between the two germline ends. This CDR3 has 13 residues. Germline V lookup: CDR1 SNHLY, CDR2 FYNNEI. The CDR3 bases are TGTGCCAGCAGTGCACGACAGCTCTACGAGCAGTACTTC. This sequence encodes CASSARQLYEQYF.

There are a few counts of this clone. The rearrangement joins TRBV28 to TRBJ2-7, with a tentative D call TRBD2 (6 bases). Trimming took 3 bases from V and 3 from J, leaving 18 bases between them. CDR3 size: 16 residues. CDR1 and CDR2 (germline): MDHEN, SYDVKM. The CDR3 sequence: CASSFYKREKVYEQYF. CDR3 nucleotides: TGTGCCAGCAGTTTTTACAAACGGGAGAAAGTCTACGAGCAGTACTTC.

This chain uses TRBV9 with TRBJ1-5; D uncertain. CDR3 length equals 13 residues. The germline V gene encodes CDR1 SGDLS and CDR2 YYNGEE. Trimming removed 2 bases at V and 4 bases at J, with 7 bases between. The CDR3 bases are TGTGCCAGCAGCGTTACACCTAATCAGCCCCAGCATTTT. Amino acids: CASSVTPNQPQHF.

J is TRBJ1-2 and V is TRBV30; TRBD1 agrees at 7 bases. This CDR3 region has 12 residues. Germline V lookup: CDR1 GTSNPN, CDR2 SVGIG (reference sequence). After removal of 7 bases from V and 5 bases from J, the junction contained 7 bases not matched to a gene. The CDR3 sequence is CAYQGDRYGYTF. The CDR3 nucleotides are TGTGCCTACCAGGGGGACCGTTATGGCTACACCTTC.

The gene calls are TRBV2 and TRBJ1-2; possibly TRBD1 for D (5 bases). The CDR3 has 12 residues. Trimming shortened V by 9 bases and J by 5 bases, and 13 bases separated the two germline ends. The germline V gene has CDR1 SNHLY and CDR2 FYNNEI. CDR3 protein: CARRDGGYGYTF. The DNA for the CDR3 is TGTGCCAGGAGGGACGGTGGATATGGCTACACCTTC.

This clone appeared a few times. J is TRBJ2-2 and V is TRBV12-5, with D perhaps matching TRBD1 or TRBD2 (5 bases each). CDR1 and CDR2 from the germline V gene are LGHNT and FRNRAP. The V and J ends lost 0 bases and 7 bases respectively, with 12 bases between them. The CDR3 spans 15 residues. The CDR3, as DNA: TGTGCTAGTGGTTTGGTACCGGGGCCCGACGGGGAGCTGTTTTTT. It translates to CASGLVPGPDGELFF.

This clone has more than one count but fewer than ten. The genes are TRBV6-8 and TRBJ2-1; 12 nucleotides line up with TRBD2. The CDR3 covers 15 residues. V shed 5 bases and J 13 bases; nucleotides not matched to a gene: 12. The germline gives CDR1 MNHGY, CDR2 SAAAGT. CDR3 residues: CASSDWTSGVMSQFF. The CDR3 DNA reads TGTGCCAGCAGTGACTGGACTAGCGGGGTGATGTCTCAGTTCTTC.

The V gene is TRBV29-1, the J gene TRBJ1-3; possibly TRBD1 for D (6 bases). V was clipped by 1 base and J by 4 bases, with 14 bases between them. Germline CDR1 SQVTM, CDR2 ANQGSEA. The CDR3 loop spans 15 amino acids. CDR3 loop: CSVEGWRGRGNTIYF. CDR3 bases: TGCAGCGTTGAAGGCTGGCGGGGGCGCGGAAACACCATATATTTT.

This clone appeared a few times. V is TRBV6-8 and J is TRBJ1-5, with 7 nucleotides matching TRBD1. The CDR3 is 15 amino acids. Germline values: CDR1 MNHGY, CDR2 SAAAGT. V trimming: 6 bases; J trimming: 0 bases; junction bases outside the gene matches: 5. The DNA of the CDR3 is TGTGCCAGCAGGATGGACAGGTCTAGCAATCAGCCCCAGCATTTT. Residues: CASRMDRSSNQPQHF.

V gene TRBV14 combines with J gene TRBJ2-1; no definite D call. The germline V gene encodes CDR1 SGHDN and CDR2 FVKESK. Trimming pared 5 bases from V and 7 bases from J, leaving 9 bases between. The CDR3 is 12 amino acids. CDR3 coding DNA: TGTGCCAGCAGCGGTGCTTGGAATGAGCAGTTCTTC. Its translation: CASSGAWNEQFF.

V gene TRBV7-5 combines with J gene TRBJ2-2; the table names TRBD1, a call not compared with the DNA. TRBV7-5 is a recognized pseudogene. The CDR3 has 14 amino acids. The DNA of the CDR3 is TGTGCCAGCAGACAGAAGGGCGTCGCCGGGGAGCTGTTTTTT. This encodes CASRQKGVAGELFF.

The gene calls are TRBV28 and TRBJ2-2; 11 nucleotides match TRBD1. The CDR3 has 17 amino acids. The V and J ends lost 4 bases and 3 bases, in that order; junction bases with no gene match: 7. The germline CDR1 and CDR2 sequences are MDHEN and SYDVKM. The CDR3 sequence is CASSSYGTGGYTGELFF. For the CDR3, the DNA is TGTGCCAGCAGTTCGTACGGGACAGGGGGATACACCGGGGAGCTGTTTTTT.

This clone was recorded many times. The chain uses TRBV6-8 and TRBJ1-1, with 8 positions matching TRBD1. Trimming cost V 2 bases and J 1 base; bases outside gene matches: 0. The CDR3 is 14 amino acids. The germline V gene has CDR1 MNHGY and CDR2 SAAAGT. The CDR3 DNA reads as TGTGCCAGCAGTTACGGGACAGGGAACACTGAAGCTTTCTTT. Amino acids: CASSYGTGNTEAFF.

This clone was counted between two and nine times. This chain connects TRBV11-1 to TRBJ2-1, with D perhaps matching TRBD2 (5 bases). V lost 2 bases and J lost 9, with 17 bases in between. Germline V gene lookup returns CDR1 SGHAT and CDR2 FQDESV (reference sequence). The CDR3 spans 15 residues. CDR3 nucleotide sequence: TGTGCCAGCAGCTTACAGGAAATCCGACTACCTGAGCAGTTCTTC. The encoded protein is CASSLQEIRLPEQFF.

The V and J genes are TRBV25-1 and TRBJ2-7; a possible D gene is TRBD2 (5 bases). This CDR3 contains 15 residues. CDR1 and CDR2 from the germline V gene are MGHDK and SYGVNS. The V end was cut by 4 bases, the J end by 1 base, with 14 bases between. CDR3 sequence reads: CASSGGVAGSYEQYF. The CDR3 DNA follows: TGTGCCAGCAGTGGGGGAGTAGCTGGTTCCTACGAGCAGTACTTC.

The gene calls are TRBV6-4 and TRBJ2-1, with 12 bases fitting TRBD2. The germline gives CDR1 MRHNA, CDR2 SNTAGT. V shed 3 bases, J shed 4 bases, and the junction held 1 base outside the gene matches. The CDR3 consists of 15 residues. The CDR3 nucleotides are TGTGCCAGCAGTGAGACTAGCGGGGGTTACAATGAGCAGTTCTTC. Encoded protein: CASSETSGGYNEQFF.

J is TRBJ2-7 and V is TRBV28; 11 nucleotides align to TRBD2. The CDR3 runs to 15 residues. Germline CDR1 and CDR2: MDHEN and SYDVKM. V lost 5 bases and J lost 3; bases outside the gene matches: 6. The CDR3 DNA reads as TGTGCCAGCAGTGCCCCGACTAGCGGGGACTACGAGCAGTACTTC. Amino acid sequence: CASSAPTSGDYEQYF.

The chain carries TRBV10-2 and TRBJ2-1; TRBD2 is a possible D gene (7 bases). The CDR3 is 14 amino acids. V shed 4 bases and J shed 7 bases, with 14 bases lying between them. The germline gives CDR1 WSHSY, CDR2 SAAADI. The CDR3 loop reads CASSGGGARNEQFF. In DNA, the CDR3 is TGCGCCAGCAGTGGAGGGGGGGCTCGGAATGAGCAGTTCTTC.

The chain combines TRBV11-3 with TRBJ2-1; the match to TRBD2 covers 13 bases. The CDR3 totals 15 residues. V trimming: 5 bases; J trimming: 8 bases; junction bases outside the gene matches: 6. CDR1 and CDR2 from the germline V gene are SGHNT and YENEEA. The CDR3 coding sequence is TGTGCCAGCAGCACTGGACTAGCGGGAGCTCATGAGCAGTTCTTC. This translates into CASSTGLAGAHEQFF.

The chain has TRBV18 and TRBJ2-7; D unclear. This CDR3 has 12 residues. CDR1 is KGHSH, CDR2 LQKENI, per germline. V was clipped by 4 bases and J by 3 bases, with 7 bases between them. CDR3 in amino acids: CASSQELYEQYF. CDR3 nucleotides: TGTGCCAGCTCACAGGAACTCTACGAGCAGTACTTC.

This chain uses TRBV19 with TRBJ2-7; tentative D call: TRBD1 (9 bases). Germline CDR1 LNHDA, CDR2 SQIVND (reference sequence). Trimming cost V 5 bases and J 5 bases, with 22 bases left between them. This CDR3 has 16 residues. DNA of the CDR3: TGTGCCAGTAGTGACCCGGGGGGGGACAGGGTTCACGAGCAGTACTTC. Protein product: CASSDPGGDRVHEQYF.

The chain joins TRBV29-1 to TRBJ2-2, with no clear D. This CDR3 is 12 amino acids long. Per the germline V gene, CDR1 is SQVTM and CDR2 is ANQGSEA. The ends were cut back, 5 bases at V and 1 base at J, with 5 bases in the middle. In nucleotides, the CDR3 is TGCAGCGTTAAGAAGAACACCGGGGAGCTGTTTTTT. Translation gives CSVKKNTGELFF.

This clone was found a few times. The V and J genes are TRBV25-1 and TRBJ1-1; D ambiguous. Trimming pared 1 base from V and 5 bases from J, leaving 11 bases between. The CDR3 covers 14 residues. Germline CDR1 reads MGHDK; CDR2 reads SYGVNS. CDR3 sequence reads: CASSESVLGTEAFF. In nucleotides, the CDR3 is TGTGCCAGCAGTGAATCGGTTTTGGGAACTGAAGCTTTCTTT.

The chain employs TRBV18 and TRBJ2-1, with 8 bases matching TRBD1. CDR3 length equals 16 residues. Germline CDR1 is KGHSH and CDR2 is LQKENI. J lost 9 bases, V lost 2 bases, and 12 bases had no gene match. CDR3 sequence (DNA): TGTGCCAGCTCACCATCGACAGGGGCCCGTCGACTTGAGCAGTTCTTC. As protein: CASSPSTGARRLEQFF.